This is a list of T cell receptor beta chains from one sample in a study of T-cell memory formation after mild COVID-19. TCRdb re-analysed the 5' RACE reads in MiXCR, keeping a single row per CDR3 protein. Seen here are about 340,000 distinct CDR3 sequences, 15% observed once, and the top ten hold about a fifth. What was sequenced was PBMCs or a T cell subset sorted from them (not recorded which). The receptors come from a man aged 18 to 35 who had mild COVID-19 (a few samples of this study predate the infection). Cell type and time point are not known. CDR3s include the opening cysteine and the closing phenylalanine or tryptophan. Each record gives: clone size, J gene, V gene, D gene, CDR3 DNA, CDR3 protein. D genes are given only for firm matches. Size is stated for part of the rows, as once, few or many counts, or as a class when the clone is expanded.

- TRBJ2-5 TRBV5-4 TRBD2 TGTGCCAGCAGCTGGACTAGTCGGCCCCAAGAGACCCAGTACTTC CASSWTSRPQETQYF
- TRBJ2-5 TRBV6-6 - TGTGCCAGCAGTCTAATACCCAAGGAGACCCAGTACTTC CASSLIPKETQYF
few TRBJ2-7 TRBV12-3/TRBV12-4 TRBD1 TGTGCCAGCAGTCCAGCCGGGACAGGGTTTCTCTACGAGCAGTACTTC CASSPAGTGFLYEQYF
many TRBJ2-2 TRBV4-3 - TGCGCCAGCAGCCAAGAATCTAGGTGGAAAAACACCGGGGAGCTGTTTTTT CASSQESRWKNTGELFF
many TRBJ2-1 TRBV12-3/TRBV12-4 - TGTGCCAGCAGTTTGCTGGGACCTCAGTTCTTC CASSLLGPQFF
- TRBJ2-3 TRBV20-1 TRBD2 TGCAGTGCACCGACTAGCGGGGGGCTGGTTACGCAGTATTTT CSAPTSGGLVTQYF
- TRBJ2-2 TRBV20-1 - TGCAGTGCTAGAGAAGGGGGGGCCGGGGAGCTGTTTTTT CSAREGGAGELFF
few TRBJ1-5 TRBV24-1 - TGTGCCACCCTGACAGTGACACCCAATCAGCCCCAGCATTTT CATLTVTPNQPQHF
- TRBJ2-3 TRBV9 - TGTGCCAGCAGCGTACTGGGGACGGGTGTAGATACGCAGTATTTT CASSVLGTGVDTQYF
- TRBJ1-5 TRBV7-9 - TGTGCCAGCAGCGTACAGGGAGATCAGCCCCAGCATTTT CASSVQGDQPQHF
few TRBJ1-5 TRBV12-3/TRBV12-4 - TGTGCCAGCAGGCGGGTGCCGGGGGATCAGCCCCAGCATTTT CASRRVPGDQPQHF
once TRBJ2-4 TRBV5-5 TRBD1 TGTGCCAGCAGCTTAAGGACAGGGGAATCGACCAAAAACATTCAGTACTTC CASSLRTGESTKNIQYF
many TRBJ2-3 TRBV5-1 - TGCGCCAGCAGCTCAGGGGGGTTCGCTTCCACAGATACGCAGTATTTT CASSSGGFASTDTQYF
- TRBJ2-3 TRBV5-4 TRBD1 TGTGCCAGCACGGCTAGGACAGGCTATACTACTACAGATACGCAGTATTTT CASTARTGYTTTDTQYF
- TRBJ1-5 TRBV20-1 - TGCAGTGCTAGAGTGGGGGATAGCAATCAGCCCCAGCATTTT CSARVGDSNQPQHF
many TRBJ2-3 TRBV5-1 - TGTGCCAGCAGCTTCGGGACTGGCACAGATACGCAGTATTTT CASSFGTGTDTQYF
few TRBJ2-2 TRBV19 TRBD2 TGTGCCAGTAGTATAGGTGGGGGGGCCGGGGAGCTGTTTTTT CASSIGGGAGELFF
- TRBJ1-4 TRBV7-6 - TGTGCCAGCAGCTTTAATGCTAATGAAAAACTGTTTTTT CASSFNANEKLFF
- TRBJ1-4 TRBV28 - TGTGCCAGCAGTCTCCACAAGGATGAAAAACTGTTTTTT CASSLHKDEKLFF
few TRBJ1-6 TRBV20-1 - TGCAGTGCTAGGGGGGGGGACCGAAAAAATTCACCCCTCCACTTT CSARGGDRKNSPLHF
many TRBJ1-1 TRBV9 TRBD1 TGTGCCAGCAGCCTTACAGGGGTTCGCACTGAAGCTTTCTTT CASSLTGVRTEAFF
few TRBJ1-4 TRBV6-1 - TGTGCCAGCGCCTCGGGCCAAGGGGATGAAAAACTGTTTTTT CASASGQGDEKLFF
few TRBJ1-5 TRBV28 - TGTGCCAGCAGTTTATTTGATTTACGGCAGGGAGGAAATCAGCCCCAGCATTTT CASSLFDLRQGGNQPQHF
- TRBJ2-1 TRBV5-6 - TGTGCCAGCAGCCTTGGGGACGCTTACAATGAGCAGTTCTTC CASSLGDAYNEQFF
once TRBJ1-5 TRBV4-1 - TGCGCCAGCAGCCCTCTCGAGGGCTCTAGCAATCAGCCCCAGCATTTT CASSPLEGSSNQPQHF
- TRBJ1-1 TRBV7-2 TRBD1 TGTGCCAGCAGCTTACCCAGGGGGATGGCCATGAACACTGAAGCTTTCTTT CASSLPRGMAMNTEAFF
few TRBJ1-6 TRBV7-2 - TGTGCCAGCAGCTTGAGGGGTCTAGATAATTCACCCCTCCACTTT CASSLRGLDNSPLHF
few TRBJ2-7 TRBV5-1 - TGCGCCAGCAGCTCCTATCCGGGGCCGGACTACGAGCAGTACTTC CASSSYPGPDYEQYF
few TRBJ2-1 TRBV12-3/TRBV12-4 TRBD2 TGTGCCAGCAGTTTAGGGGCCATCGGGGGGAATGAGCAGTTCTTC CASSLGAIGGNEQFF
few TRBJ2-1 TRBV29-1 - TGCAGCGTCCCCCGGGATTTGAACTACAATGAGCAGTTCTTC CSVPRDLNYNEQFF